The text below deals with one TCR beta chain. Its matching antigen is unknown. These data come from a study of T cell responses to AZD1222 COVID-19 vaccine. With 3 bases removed from V and 11 bases from J, the gap between germline ends came to 10 bases. CDR3 length equals 11 residues. CDR1 SNHLY and CDR2 FYNNEI come from the germline V gene. Only in-frame clones appear in the TCRdb table, and some are missing; sequencing was by immunoSEQ multiplex PCR. The sample contains approximately 150,000 clones, 85% to 95% of which appear only once. Points from the study as a whole: Repertoire collection took place solely once the T cell response had peaked.

The clonotype comes from an adult in good health. The V call is TRBV2, the J call TRBJ1-1; perhaps TRBD1 as D (5 bases). Sequenced here: peripheral blood, sampled on day 0 of AZD1222 vaccination. CDR3 sequence reads: CASSEGGLAFF. The CDR3 coding sequence is TGTGCCAGCAGTGAGGGGGGGTTGGCTTTCTTT.